What follows describes a single T cell receptor beta chain. What this receptor recognizes is not known. Base-call qualities are not available, and no considerably larger clone is one nucleotide away. The data stem from a study of cytomegalovirus exposure and HLA in healthy donors (dated by TCRdb to about 2017). A note on the overall study: An earlier analysis of more than 550 of the donors reported about 300 Gb of sequence data and around 100 million unique TCR beta sequences obtained from about 179 million T cells. Because of strong linkage in the cohort, a handful of DR-DQ haplotypes were treated as single units for association and clustering. Rather than drawing on any new phenotypic data, the later analysis identified candidate immune exposures from TCR beta sequences and the way those sequences occurred across donors. HLA typing covered class I and class II loci at four-digit resolution. An earlier analysis of around 540 of the donors applied high-throughput TCR beta sequencing to assess whether each TCR beta V gene segment acted as functional or pseudogenic. A separate validation cohort of roughly 130 different subjects was used in addition to the roughly 640-subject first cohort. On average, around 230,000 unique TCR beta nucleotide sequences were sequenced per donor among fewer than 500 genotyped donors of the cohort, with 15% to 20% of those sequences being non-productive. An early release that covered fewer than 800 HLA-typed donors contained around 300 gigabases of sequencing data and about 93 million unique TCR sequences. Using immunosequencing, the study profiled T cell repertoires from 666 subjects and related those repertoires to cytomegalovirus serostatus. The study combined high-throughput TCR immunosequencing, statistical association of individual TCRs with disease status, and machine learning to predict cytomegalovirus infection status. The study aimed to test whether signatures of past pathogen exposure could be identified by cataloging public T cell receptors. Donor age, sex, ethnicity and CMV serostatus were compiled alongside the repertoire data. The number of donors typed differed by locus, with roughly 620-640 for A, B, C, DRB1 and DQB1, approximately 500 for DQA1, some 570 for DPA1, and some 450 for DPB1. All discovery cohort repertoires had been generated on a single sequencing platform. A later analysis re-analyzed previously published TCR beta repertoires from 666 donors and added high-resolution HLA genotyping to study TCR occurrence patterns. Of the roughly 400 genotyped donors, 81% were placed in the genetic ancestry cluster associated with self-reported Caucasian donors. Genome-wide SNP genotypes for about three fifths of the roughly 670 donors were used in a later genetic analysis, which treated that subset as a discovery cohort.

The study at large found these results: According to a later analysis, TCR association rates differed among HLA loci, with DRB1 alleles showing the most associated TCRs and HLA-C alleles showing the fewest. When HLA alleles, especially DR and DQ, strongly co-occurred, TCR associations were difficult to assign to individual alleles. In the study, approximately 160 TCR beta chains were listed as associated with cytomegalovirus. The presence/absence analyses assumed that sequencing depth was roughly uniform across donors, and that assumption may not be true. For the cohort, immune exposure information was limited to CMV serostatus. In this cohort, only TCR beta chains were sequenced, and detectable features were limited by the absence of alpha or paired-chain data. The authors suggested that the approach could potentially be extended to other disease states and immunological phenotypes. In a later analysis, several top co-occurrence clusters were reported to appear linked to parvovirus B19, influenza, CMV and Epstein-Barr virus. In both the original and validation cohorts, the classifier was reported to diagnose cytomegalovirus status with high specificity and sensitivity. A cluster of highly shared sequence variants was judged likely to be a technical artifact of the sequencing pipeline. Linkage disequilibrium might explain the correlated functional status among segregating V segments, but an unknown experimental factor could not be excluded. Because HLA typing was unavailable for some donors at each locus, only the typed subset was used in association tests. At a false discovery rate of 0.05, a later analysis linked around 15,000 TCR beta sequences to specific HLA alleles. In a later genetic analysis, fewer N-insertions in productive TCRs were reported among donors in an Asian-associated ancestry cluster than the approximately 630-donor mean. In vitro tests confirmed that a few of the cytomegalovirus-associated TCR beta chains recognize cytomegalovirus antigens. Most CMV-associated TCR beta chains appeared to be HLA-restricted in a later analysis, and the HLA associations seemed to be driven largely by CMV exposure. Most TCR sequences were seen in very few donors, while some public TCRs were found in many individuals. Over 15 rarely observed V segments, including chromosome 9 orphons, were excluded from the earlier analysis of almost 600 of the donors because counts were too low. A later analysis found that HLA-associated TCR beta chains were more clonally expanded and had lower generation probabilities than equally common non-associated chains. V-gene and J-gene trimming of TCR beta chains was associated with a missense DCLRE1C variant in a later genetic analysis, and the association was replicated in an independent cohort. An earlier analysis of 587 of the donors showed that most TCR beta V segments appeared in productive rearrangements either about 87% or about 30% of the time, which broadly matched IMGT annotations. A further reported finding was that TCR beta sequences accurately predicted the HLA-A and HLA-B alleles for most subjects in the first cohort.

The cohort consisted of approximately 670 healthy bone marrow donors. All cohort members were sampled while nominally healthy, although unrecorded immune exposures were likely present. The donor tested CMV seronegative and was one of the 352 seronegative cohort members. A peripheral blood sample was collected from each donor, and TCR beta sequencing was performed on peripheral blood mononuclear cells. The Qiagen DNeasy Blood Extraction Kit was used to extract genomic DNA from the blood cell samples. Library generation was performed with the immunoSEQ multiplex PCR assay. A mixture of 60 forward primers for TCR Vbeta segments and 13 reverse primers for TCR Jbeta segments was used in the multiplex PCR. Amplification of the CDR3 region of rearranged TCR beta genes was performed with a multiplex PCR assay on genomic DNA. Amplified TCR beta libraries were sequenced as 87-base-pair reads on the Illumina HiSeq System. As for the authors' bioinformatics: Across the roughly 640 repertoires, a later analysis counted roughly 84 million unique TCR beta chains, 9.5 million to 12 million of which were shared by at least two donors. A nearest-neighbor algorithm error-corrected the raw reads and collapsed the reads into unique sequences, merging closely related sequences to remove PCR and sequencing errors. CDR3 sequences were aligned to IMGT reference sequences to assign V, D and J gene segments. For a sequence to be retained, a match of at least six nucleotides to both a V gene segment and a J gene segment was required. A rearrangement was called productive if the CDR3 had no stop codons and remained in frame with V and J, and every other rearrangement was called non-productive. Following IMGT convention, CDR3 was defined as the stretch from the second conserved V-encoded cysteine to the conserved J-encoded phenylalanine. The earlier analysis of some 540 of the donors excluded any sequence lacking an unambiguous match to a single V gene segment. In an earlier analysis of approximately 610 of the donors, V segments were called functional above 56.7% productive rearrangements and were called segregating when the between-donor standard deviation exceeded 5%. A statistical classification framework was built to diagnose cytomegalovirus status from the catalog of TCR beta chain sequences. In a later analysis, V and J genes were assigned by comparing TCR nucleotide sequences against IMGT/GENE-DB human TR gene sequences. A later analysis assigned CDR3 sequences and most-parsimonious VDJ recombination scenarios with the TCRdist pipeline. In a later analysis, each TCR beta chain was defined by its CDR3 amino acid sequence together with its V-gene family, and reads lacking a unique V-gene family were excluded. As a way to deal with suspected cross-contamination and a sequencing artifact, a later analysis dropped more than 500 nucleotide sequences that were highly shared and had low generation probability. For each public chain, a later analysis derived a clonal expansion index from normalized ranks of inferred template counts within each repertoire. A later analysis computed generation probabilities with a VDJ recombination model fitted to out-of-frame rearrangements, and checked the results against IGoR. Hypergeometric tests were used in a later analysis to score TCR-TCR, TCR-HLA and TCR-CMV co-occurrence, with a repertoire-size bias correction applied to the TCR pairs. False discovery rates were estimated in a later analysis by permuting HLA or CMV assignments 20 times. In a later analysis, co-occurring TCRs were grouped using DBSCAN, and TCRdist sequence similarity was added for clustering within HLA-allele-positive subsets. Repertoires with fewer than 30,000 or more than 120,000 public chains, plus five repertoires with anomalous nucleotide sharing, were excluded from co-occurrence clustering. In TCRdb, the immuneACCESS table is reduced to in-frame sequences with V and J assigned. These tables do not hold every clone; where another copy was compared, an unresolved V gene accounts for under half, and the others remain unexplained. V and J calls and clone size come straight from that table; D and trimming were deduced from the DNA. Counted in this sample were around 150,000 clones; roughly 73% of them appeared once. Clones ranked in the top ten supply over 4.5% of the sample.

The source of this sequence is a male donor in good health and CMV-seronegative. Sequencing was carried out using PBMCs.

At the DNA level, the sequence is TGTGCCAGTAGCCTCCCTAGGGGGTCGACTGAAGCTTTCTTT. Translated, this gives CASSLPRGSTEAFF. The chain is encoded by TRBV19 joined to TRBJ1-1; the D segment could be TRBD1, given 6 matching bases. Per the germline V gene (reference sequence), LNHDA is the CDR1 and SQIVND is the CDR2. V loses 6 bases, J loses 5 bases, and the germline ends lie 16 bases apart. The CDR3 measures 14 amino acids from cysteine to phenylalanine. Just the 42-base CDR3 DNA is kept, in frame starting at base 1.